What follows are 21 T cell receptor beta chains derived from one specimen sequenced in a study of T cells in women clearing cervical HPV infection. Clones were sequenced by immunoSEQ multiplex PCR, and TCRdb holds only the in-frame ones, with some missing. Its table records around 39,000 clones. Sequencing input: blood buffy coat. Receptor source: a woman aged 18 to 69 with a cervical HPV16 infection that either progressed to CIN3+ or cleared (not recorded which).

Remarks on this clone: The read gets to within 3 residues of the CDR3 end, and the germline J gene fills in the rest. The V call is TRBV7-6, the J call TRBJ2-3, with a weak D call TRBD1 (6 bases). The CDR3 spans 14 residues. The V end was cut by 3 bases, the J end by 1 base, with 8 bases between. The V gene's germline CDR1 is SGHVS and CDR2 FNYEAQ. CDR3 DNA, as far as it was read: TGTGCCAGCAGCTTGGACAGACGCACAGATACG. It specifies CASSLDRRTDT. The full CDR3 protein reads CASSLDRRTDTQYF.

About this clone: With the read ending 3 residues before the CDR3 end, the germline J gene is used to fill in that end. The chain employs TRBV20-1 and TRBJ2-7, with D maybe TRBD1 (6 bases). V dropped 3 bases and J dropped 2 bases, with 17 bases sitting between them. Germline V gene sequence: CDR1 DFQATT, CDR2 SNEGSKA (reference sequence). The CDR3 is 15 residues long. The sequenced CDR3 bases are TGCAGTGCTAGCGTTGGCAGGGGAGACCCCTACGAG. Its translation: CSASVGRGDPYE. The whole CDR3 protein is CSASVGRGDPYEQYF.

About this clone itself: The read finishes 3 residues shy of the CDR3 end, and the germline J gene is used to complete it. The chain employs TRBV5-6 and TRBJ1-4, with D uncertain. Germline values: CDR1 SGHDT, CDR2 YYEEEE. CDR3 size: 14 residues. Trimming cost V 0 bases and J 8 bases, with 11 bases left between them. This chain's CDR3 is CASSLGQPGEKLFF. The CDR3 bases that were read are TGTGCCAGCAGCTTGGGCCAACCCGGGGAAAAA. Full variable domain (outside the CDR3, taken from reference TRBV5-6 and TRBJ1-4): DAGVTQSPTHLIKTRGQQVTLRCSPKSGHDTVSWYQQALGQGPQFIFQYYEEEERQRGNFPDRFSGHQFPNYSSELNVNALLLGDSALYLCASSLGQPGEKLFFGSGTQLSVL.

Of note for this clone: The missing CDR3 end, 3 residues past where the read stops, is filled in from the germline J gene. Within the sample, other DNA sequences also encode this same CDR3. This chain connects TRBV30 to TRBJ1-3; D might be TRBD1 (6 bases). The CDR3 covers 12 residues. From germline, CDR1 is GTSNPN and CDR2 SVGIG (reference sequence). The sequenced part of the CDR3 DNA is TGTGCCTGGAGTCAAGGGGGAGGCACT. Translated, it gives CAWSQGGGT. From start to end, the CDR3 is CAWSQGGGTIYF.

Remarks on this clone: The CDR3 end is not reached by the read, which stops 3 residues before it; the germline J gene fills it in. The V and J genes are TRBV6-1 and TRBJ1-2; 7 bases match TRBD1. Germline CDR1 MNHNS, CDR2 SASEGT. This CDR3 comprises 14 residues. The V and J ends lost 4 bases and 6 bases, in that order; junction bases with no gene match: 8. CDR3 DNA, as far as it was read: TGTGCCAGCAGTGGCACAGGGGACCCCCATGGC. Translated, it gives CASSGTGDPHG. From start to end, the CDR3 is CASSGTGDPHGYTF.

With respect to this clone: The read terminates 3 residues before the CDR3 end, so the remaining end is supplied by the germline J gene. The rearrangement uses TRBV28 and TRBJ1-5; 12 bases are shared with TRBD1. Germline-derived CDR1 and CDR2 are MDHEN and SYDVKM. This CDR3 region has 15 residues. V trimming: 7 bases; J trimming: 7 bases; junction bases outside the gene matches: 8. Partial CDR3 DNA: TGTGCCAGCACCGGGGACAGGGGGCTCAGCCAGCCC. Residues: CASTGDRGLSQP. From start to end, the CDR3 is CASTGDRGLSQPQHF. The complete variable domain, with remaining parts taken from reference TRBV28 and TRBJ1-5, reads DVKVTQSSRYLVKRTGEKVFLECVQDMDHENMFWYRQDPGLGLRLIYFSYDVKMKEKGDIPEGYSVSREKKERFSLILESASTNQTSMYLCASTGDRGLSQPQHFGDGTRLSIL.

In the case of this clone: The DNA ends 3 residues before the CDR3 does, and the rest of the CDR3 is filled in from the germline J gene. This chain links TRBV6-2 or TRBV6-3 with TRBJ2-3; possible D gene TRBD2, 5 bases. The germline gives CDR1 MNHEY, CDR2 SVGEGT. The CDR3 spans 17 residues. Trimming cost V 2 bases and J 2 bases, with 17 bases left between them. Here the CDR3 reads CASSYGLDGGHTDTQYF. CDR3 DNA, as far as it was read: TGTGCCAGCAGTTACGGGCTTGATGGAGGCCACACAGATACG.

As regards this clone: Read coverage stops 3 residues before the CDR3 terminus; the germline J gene supplies the remainder. The rearrangement joins TRBV2 to TRBJ1-4; TRBD1 matches at 7 bases. Germline CDR1 and CDR2: SNHLY and FYNNEI. The CDR3 covers 13 residues. This CDR3 is CASRAQGGSPLFF. The part of the CDR3 DNA that was read is TGTGCCAGCAGAGCCCAGGGGGGCTCACCA.

As to this clone: Sequencing ends 3 residues short of the CDR3 end; the germline J gene provides the rest. The V call is TRBV19, the J call TRBJ2-5; 7 nucleotides match TRBD1. This CDR3 is built from 13 residues. Germline values: CDR1 LNHDA, CDR2 SQIVND (reference sequence). The ends lost 7 bases at V and 5 bases at J; junction bases unmatched: 7. CDR3 sequence reads: CASTPRGGETQYF. Partial CDR3 DNA: TGTGCCAGTACCCCACGAGGGGGCGAGACC.

To note about this clone: The observed sequence ends 3 residues before the CDR3 terminus, with the missing tail filled in from the germline J gene. The chain carries TRBV7-6 and TRBJ2-3; D call uncertain. This CDR3 comprises 13 residues. V was pared by 0 bases and J by 6 bases, with 7 bases between. In germline, CDR1 is SGHVS, CDR2 FNYEAQ. The CDR3 loop is CASSLAIGDTQYF. The CDR3 bases that were read are TGTGCCAGCAGCTTAGCGATAGGGGATACG.

CDR3 bases read: TGCAGCATAAAAGGGGCAGGCTCCTACAATGAG. Encoded protein: CSIKGAGSYNE. The CDR3 in its entirety is CSIKGAGSYNEQFF. This chain links TRBV29-1 with TRBJ2-1; perhaps TRBD1 as D (5 bases). Sequencing ends 3 residues short of the CDR3 end; the germline J gene provides the rest. CDR1 SQVTM and CDR2 ANQGSEA come from the germline V gene. Deletions cut 8 bases from V and 0 bases from J, with 14 bases between. This CDR3 comprises 14 residues.

Remarks on this clone: The read finishes 3 residues shy of the CDR3 end, and the germline J gene is used to complete it. The chain recombines TRBV20-1 with TRBJ2-5; D perhaps matches TRBD2 (6 bases). The germline V gene has CDR1 DFQATT and CDR2 SNEGSKA (reference sequence). This CDR3 spans 13 amino acids. The V gene lost 3 bases and the J gene lost 7 bases, with 15 bases spanning the gap. CDR3: CSARAPSVATQYF. The CDR3 DNA, read in part, is TGCAGTGCTAGGGCCCCTAGCGTTGCGACC.

Points on this clone: The read ends 3 residues early relative to the CDR3; the germline J gene fills the gap. The chain carries TRBV20-1 and TRBJ1-1, with D possibly matching TRBD1 (6 bases). The CDR3 is made up of 14 amino acids. V lost 0 bases and J 6 bases, leaving 14 bases between the germline ends. Germline V gene lookup returns CDR1 DFQATT and CDR2 SNEGSKA (reference sequence). CDR3 sequence: CSARDQGRFAEAFF. The DNA read from the CDR3 is TGCAGTGCTAGAGATCAGGGGAGGTTTGCTGAA.

Details on this clone: The CDR3 is cut off 3 residues early in the read; its end comes from the germline J gene. The chain joins TRBV19 to TRBJ1-1; D is unclear. CDR1 LNHDA and CDR2 SQIVND come from the germline V gene (reference sequence). The CDR3 is 14 amino acids. Trimming shortened V by 5 bases and J by 0 bases, and 10 bases separated the two germline ends. The CDR3 DNA, read in part, is TGTGCCAGTAGTGGGCCAGTCGTGAACACTGAA. Translated: CASSGPVVNTE. The entire CDR3 reads CASSGPVVNTEAFF. The variable domain in full, completed from reference TRBV19 and TRBJ1-1, reads DGGITQSPKYLFRKEGQNVTLSCEQNLNHDAMYWYRQDPGQGLRLIYYSQIVNDFQKGDIAEGYSVSREKKESFPLTVTSAQKNPTAFYLCASSGPVVNTEAFFGQGTRLTVV.

Worth noting for this clone: The read falls 3 residues short of the CDR3 end, and the missing part is taken from the germline J gene. This chain joins TRBV5-1 and TRBJ2-1; 11 bases line up with TRBD2. This CDR3 has 14 amino acids. CDR1 and CDR2 from the germline V gene are SGHRS and YFSETQ. V lost 2 bases to trimming and J lost 6 bases; unmatched junction nucleotides: 1. The sequenced CDR3 bases are TGCGCCAGCAGCTTTAGCGGGAGGGCCAATGAG. Its protein product is CASSFSGRANE. The whole CDR3 protein is CASSFSGRANEQFF. Using reference TRBV5-1 and TRBJ2-1 for the parts outside the CDR3, the full variable domain is KAGVTQTPRYLIKTRGQQVTLSCSPISGHRSVSWYQQTPGQGLQFLFEYFSETQRNKGNFPGRFSGRQFSNSRSEMNVSTLELGDSALYLCASSFSGRANEQFFGPGTRLTVL.

In regard to this clone: The CDR3 end falls 3 residues outside the read, so it is completed with the germline J gene. The chain has TRBV30 and TRBJ2-1, with 8 bases aligning to TRBD2. The CDR3 totals 14 residues. Germline lookup yields CDR1 GTSNPN and CDR2 SVGIG (reference sequence). Trimming took 3 bases from V and 5 from J; bases not matched to a gene: 6. CDR3 DNA, as far as it was read: TGTGCCTGGAGGAGGGCGGGAGGAGACAATGAG. It encodes CAWRRAGGDNE. The full CDR3 protein is CAWRRAGGDNEQFF.

As concerns this clone: The CDR3 end is not reached by the read, which stops 3 residues before it; the germline J gene fills it in. This chain connects TRBV7-9 to TRBJ2-2, with D maybe TRBD1 (6 bases). V was clipped by 1 base and J by 2 bases, with 8 bases between them. The CDR3 is made up of 15 amino acids. CDR1 and CDR2 (germline): SEHNR, FQNEAQ (reference sequence). Incomplete CDR3 DNA: TGTGCCAGCAGCTTAGTTGGGGGCAACACCGGGGAG. Protein product: CASSLVGGNTGE. The whole CDR3 is CASSLVGGNTGELFF. Variable domain in full (rest from reference TRBV7-9 and TRBJ2-2): DTGVSQNPRHKITKRGQNVTFRCDPISEHNRLYWYRQTLGQGPEFLTYFQNEAQLEKSRLLSDRFSAERPKGSFSTLEIQRTEQGDSAMYLCASSLVGGNTGELFFGEGSRLTVL.

On this clone itself: Sequencing ends 3 residues short of the CDR3 end; the germline J gene provides the rest. V is TRBV20-1 and J is TRBJ2-1, with 8 bases lining up with TRBD2. V lost 0 bases to trimming and J lost 3 bases; unmatched junction nucleotides: 7. The CDR3 is 16 residues long. In germline, CDR1 is DFQATT, CDR2 SNEGSKA (reference sequence). The CDR3 bases that were read are TGCAGTGCTAGAGATCTTGAGCGGGAGAGCTACAATGAG. Its protein product is CSARDLERESYNE. From start to end, the CDR3 is CSARDLERESYNEQFF.

About this clone: The DNA ends 3 residues before the CDR3 does, and the rest of the CDR3 is filled in from the germline J gene. The chain recombines TRBV6-8 with TRBJ2-7, with D hard to call. Deletions cut 7 bases from V and 6 bases from J, with 4 bases between. CDR1 is MNHGY and CDR2 is SAAAGT in the germline V gene. The CDR3 is 9 residues long. The sequenced CDR3 bases are TGTGCCAGCACGGTCGAG. This codes for CASTVE. The whole CDR3 reads CASTVEQYF.

About this clone: The CDR3 goes on 3 residues after the read ends, and that part is filled in from the germline J gene. The chain recombines TRBV2 with TRBJ2-7; TRBD2 agrees at 9 bases. Germline V gene data show CDR1 as SNHLY and CDR2 as FYNNEI. The CDR3 loop spans 13 amino acids. J lost 3 bases, V lost 9 bases, and 6 bases had no gene match. CDR3 residues: CARSGGSNYEQYF. The sequenced part of the CDR3 DNA is TGTGCCAGGAGCGGGGGGTCGAACTACGAG. The variable domain in full, completed from reference TRBV2 and TRBJ2-7, reads EPEVTQTPSHQVTQMGQEVILRCVPISNHLYFYWYRQILGQKVEFLVSFYNNEISEKSEIFDDQFSVERPDGSNFTLKIRSTKLEDSAMYFCARSGGSNYEQYFGPGTRLTVT.

Turning to this clone: The DNA ends 3 residues before the CDR3 does, and the rest of the CDR3 is filled in from the germline J gene. This chain uses TRBV12-5 with TRBJ2-1; 8 bases are shared with TRBD2. V lost 7 bases and J lost 4; bases outside the gene matches: 15. This CDR3 has 17 residues. Looked up from germline, CDR1 is LGHNT and CDR2 is FRNRAP. The part of the CDR3 DNA that was read is TGTGCTAGTGAACCCATGGAGGGACTAGAGGCGTACAATGAG. Translation: CASEPMEGLEAYNE. The whole CDR3 reads CASEPMEGLEAYNEQFF. The whole variable domain, filled in from reference TRBV12-5 and TRBJ2-1, reads DARVTQTPRHKVTEMGQEVTMRCQPILGHNTVFWYRQTMMQGLELLAYFRNRAPLDDSGMPKDRFSAEMPDATLATLKIQPSEPRDSAVYFCASEPMEGLEAYNEQFFGPGTRLTVL.